One and the same sample provided the 15 T cell receptor beta chains below, sequenced in a study of T cell changes during pregnancy in multiple sclerosis. Some clones are missing from TCRdb's copy, which holds only in-frame ones; the method was immunoSEQ multiplex PCR. The sample holds about 36,000 clones, more than 75% seen once. Sequenced material: CD4+ T cells from peripheral blood mononuclear cells, taken in the first trimester of pregnancy. Receptors originate from a female donor with multiple sclerosis, enrolled in a pregnancy study.

CDR3: CASSETGTGLEQFF. CDR3 coding DNA: TGCGCCAGCAGCGAAACCGGGACAGGCCTTGAGCAGTTCTTC. The chain uses TRBV5-1 and TRBJ2-1, with 8 bases that match TRBD1. The CDR3 runs to 14 residues. Germline V gene data show CDR1 as SGHRS and CDR2 as YFSETQ. The J segment lost 9 bases and the V segment lost 4 bases, leaving 9 bases of the junction unmatched.

The V and J genes are TRBV18 and TRBJ1-1; TRBD1 might be the D (5 bases). With 0 bases removed from V and 3 bases from J, the gap between germline ends came to 8 bases. The CDR3 has 14 amino acids. Germline lookup yields CDR1 KGHSH and CDR2 LQKENI. CDR3 sequence reads: CASSPPGGYTEAFF. CDR3 DNA: TGTGCCAGCTCACCACCGGGGGGTTACACTGAAGCTTTCTTT.

There are a few counts of this clone. This chain links TRBV19 with TRBJ2-3, with 7 nucleotides matching TRBD2. V lost 7 bases and J lost 0; bases outside the gene matches: 4. The CDR3 is 14 amino acids. Per the germline V gene, CDR1 is LNHDA and CDR2 is SQIVND (reference sequence). CDR3 loop: CASNREVSTDTQYF. CDR3 nucleotides: TGTGCCAGTAATCGGGAGGTGAGCACAGATACGCAGTATTTT.

This chain links TRBV4-1 with TRBJ2-7, with a tentative D call TRBD2 (7 bases). The CDR3 contains 15 residues. Trimming cost V 0 bases and J 6 bases, with 15 bases left between them. Germline V gene sequence: CDR1 MGHRA, CDR2 YSYEKL. The CDR3 DNA reads as TGCGCCAGCAGCCAAGATAGGGGGGGGGCTGGCGAGCAGTACTTC. It translates to CASSQDRGGAGEQYF.

The chain joins TRBV5-1 to TRBJ2-1; 16 bases agree with TRBD2. This CDR3 region has 17 residues. With V trimmed by 4 bases and J by 6 bases, 7 bases remained unmatched. CDR1 SGHRS and CDR2 YFSETQ come from the germline V gene. The CDR3 DNA is TGCGCCAGCAGCCTGGGACTAGCGGGGGGGCCCCCCAATGAGCAGTTCTTC. Its translation: CASSLGLAGGPPNEQFF. Full variable domain (rest looked up from reference TRBV5-1 and TRBJ2-1): KAGVTQTPRYLIKTRGQQVTLSCSPISGHRSVSWYQQTPGQGLQFLFEYFSETQRNKGNFPGRFSGRQFSNSRSEMNVSTLELGDSALYLCASSLGLAGGPPNEQFFGPGTRLTVL.

V gene TRBV5-1 combines with J gene TRBJ1-2; perhaps TRBD1 as D (5 bases). This CDR3 is 13 amino acids long. With 0 bases removed from V and 5 bases from J, the gap between germline ends came to 8 bases. The germline CDR1 and CDR2 sequences are SGHRS and YFSETQ. CDR3 loop: CASSLGQRYGYTF. In DNA form, the CDR3 reads TGCGCCAGCAGCTTGGGACAGAGGTATGGCTACACCTTC. Drawing the rest from reference TRBV5-1 and TRBJ1-2, the complete variable domain is KAGVTQTPRYLIKTRGQQVTLSCSPISGHRSVSWYQQTPGQGLQFLFEYFSETQRNKGNFPGRFSGRQFSNSRSEMNVSTLELGDSALYLCASSLGQRYGYTFGSGTRLTVV.

The rearrangement links TRBV5-1 to TRBJ1-1, with 8 nucleotides matching TRBD1. Germline V gene sequence: CDR1 SGHRS, CDR2 YFSETQ. CDR3 size: 15 residues. Trimming cost V 5 bases and J 5 bases; bases outside gene matches: 11. CDR3 protein: CASRVALQGGTEAFF. CDR3 DNA sequence: TGCGCCAGCAGAGTCGCTTTACAGGGGGGGACTGAAGCTTTCTTT.

The rearrangement uses TRBV5-1 and TRBJ2-1, with 7 bases fitting TRBD1. The V gene's germline CDR1 is SGHRS and CDR2 YFSETQ. V was clipped by 0 bases and J by 2 bases; unmatched bases: 2. The CDR3 contains 15 residues. The CDR3 sequence is CASSLGQGAYNEQFF. The DNA of the CDR3 is TGCGCCAGCAGCTTGGGGCAGGGGGCCTACAATGAGCAGTTCTTC.

CDR3 DNA sequence: TGTGCCAGCAGCCCCCAGGGTGCAGCAACTAATGAAAAACTGTTTTTT. It codes for CASSPQGAATNEKLFF. V is TRBV9 and J is TRBJ1-4; possibly TRBD1 for D (5 bases). Trimming took 4 bases from V and 0 from J, leaving 13 bases between them. This CDR3 has 16 residues. Germline CDR1 SGDLS, CDR2 YYNGEE.

This clone was counted only a few times. CDR3 nucleotide sequence: TGTGCCAGCAGTCCGTGGACTAGCGGCCACAATGAGCAGTTCTTC. Translating it yields CASSPWTSGHNEQFF. This chain connects TRBV6-5 to TRBJ2-1; TRBD2 aligns across 10 bases. This CDR3 is 15 amino acids long. Looked up from germline, CDR1 is MNHEY and CDR2 is SVGAGI. V shed 5 bases, J shed 5 bases, and the junction held 6 bases outside the gene matches.

The rearrangement uses TRBV6-5 and TRBJ2-2; 7 bases are a match to TRBD2. Germline V gives CDR1 MNHEY, CDR2 SVGAGI. V dropped 4 bases and J dropped 5; count of bases not matched to a gene: 10. The CDR3 has 16 amino acids. Here the CDR3 reads CASSSGGGRGTGELFF. In DNA form, the CDR3 reads TGTGCCAGCAGTTCGGGGGGAGGGCGTGGGACCGGGGAGCTGTTTTTT.

The J gene is TRBJ2-1, the V gene TRBV19; D remains ambiguous. This CDR3 comprises 15 residues. Trimming removed 6 bases at V and 0 bases at J, with 12 bases between. CDR1 and CDR2 from the germline V gene are LNHDA and SQIVND (reference sequence). The CDR3: CASRLAIRSYNEQFF. CDR3 sequence (DNA): TGTGCCAGTAGACTTGCCATACGCTCCTACAATGAGCAGTTCTTC. The complete variable domain, with remaining parts taken from reference TRBV19 and TRBJ2-1, reads DGGITQSPKYLFRKEGQNVTLSCEQNLNHDAMYWYRQDPGQGLRLIYYSQIVNDFQKGDIAEGYSVSREKKESFPLTVTSAQKNPTAFYLCASRLAIRSYNEQFFGPGTRLTVL.

This clone rates as medium-sized. The chain uses TRBV19 and TRBJ1-1; D is undetermined. This CDR3 spans 14 amino acids. Germline V gives CDR1 LNHDA, CDR2 SQIVND (reference sequence). Trimming pared 6 bases from V and 0 bases from J, leaving 11 bases between. The CDR3 sequence: CASRPLYMNTEAFF. The CDR3 DNA is TGTGCCAGTAGACCCTTATACATGAACACTGAAGCTTTCTTT.

The chain has TRBV6-1 and TRBJ1-2; tentatively, D is TRBD1 (6 bases). Deletions cut 4 bases from V and 0 bases from J, with 15 bases between. CDR3 length: 16 residues. Per the germline V gene, CDR1 is MNHNS and CDR2 is SASEGT. Written as DNA, the CDR3 is TGTGCCAGCAGTGTAAATAGGGGGAATGCTAACTATGGCTACACCTTC. Its translation is CASSVNRGNANYGYTF.

The chain combines TRBV5-1 with TRBJ2-5; no firm D call. The CDR3 loop spans 12 amino acids. V lost 4 bases and J lost 10, with 14 bases in between. CDR1 and CDR2 (germline): SGHRS, YFSETQ. The CDR3 DNA is TGCGCCAGCAGCCCTAAGCCGACTGACCAGTACTTC. Protein product: CASSPKPTDQYF.